The clone carrying this T cell receptor (beta chain) turned up a few times. Antigen: not known. This sample was included in a study of shared clonotypes between healthy human individuals. Study results and limitations: Relative to clonotypes present in all four donors, those not shared had lower generation probabilities.

Donors had no recently reported acute infections or vaccinations and were HIV-negative. Adult Caucasians living in Nashville, Tennessee made up all of the donors. The CDR3 is made up of 14 amino acids. V lost 4 bases and J 0 bases, leaving 6 bases between the germline ends. Germline CDR1 and CDR2: MNHNS and SASEGT. In the original analysis: Quality scores were absent from the junction-only immunoSEQ sequences, so filtering differed. The repertoire was sequenced with immunoSEQ multiplex PCR; TCRdb's copy has only in-frame clones and lacks some. Clone size and V and J calls were adopted from that table, with D and trimming inferred from the DNA. The table shows some 1,100,000 clones, with 78% occurring only once.

The clonotype was recovered from a man aged 18 to 29 in good health. Some clones in this sample may be carry-over from other donors' samples. The chain uses TRBV6-1 and TRBJ2-2; D call uncertain. Specimen: memory CD4+ T cells from PBMCs. Subset defined: CD45RA-negative fraction. The CDR3 reads CASSVRANTGELFF. The DNA for the CDR3 is TGTGCCAGCAGTGTTAGGGCGAACACCGGGGAGCTGTTTTTT.